This entry features one TCR beta chain sequence. A read error may account for a junction end that differs from germline. This specimen comes from a study of blood T cell repertoires in COVID-19. Study-level information: Acute and convalescent COVID-19 specimens originated in the United States, Italy and Spain. Nucleic acid was either cDNA or gDNA, and it came from T cells, B-cell-depleted T cells, or PBMCs.

The CDR3 has 14 residues. Germline V gene sequence: CDR1 SGHRS, CDR2 YFSETQ. Per the original methods: From reference gene primer amplification, estimates of nucleated cell counts were derived. Assay used: immunoSEQ multiplex PCR; TCRdb lists only in-frame clones, some missing. D and trimming come from the DNA, and the V and J calls and clone size come from that table. The sample records 75,000 to 100,000 clones, roughly 90% being singletons. This TCR was recovered from a man in his 70s with acute or convalescent COVID-19. Sequenced material: peripheral blood. The rearrangement links TRBV5-1 to TRBJ1-2, with 8 nucleotides matching TRBD1. CDR3 loop: CASSLVDRGYGYTF. In DNA form, the CDR3 reads TGCGCCAGCAGTTTGGTCGACAGGGGCTATGGCTACACCTTC.